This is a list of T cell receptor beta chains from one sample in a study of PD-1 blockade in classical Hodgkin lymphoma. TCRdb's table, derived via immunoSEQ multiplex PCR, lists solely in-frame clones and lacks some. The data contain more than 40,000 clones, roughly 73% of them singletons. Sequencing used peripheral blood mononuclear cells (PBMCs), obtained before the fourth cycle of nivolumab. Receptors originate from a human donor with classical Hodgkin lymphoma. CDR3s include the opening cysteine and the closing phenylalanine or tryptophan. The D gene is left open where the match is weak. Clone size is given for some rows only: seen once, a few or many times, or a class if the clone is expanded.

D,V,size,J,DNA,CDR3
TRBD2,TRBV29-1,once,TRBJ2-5,TGCAGCGTTGATGGTCTAGCGGGTGTCCAAGAGACCCAGTACTTC,CSVDGLAGVQETQYF
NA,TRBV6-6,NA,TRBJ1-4,TGTGCCAGCTCGGACTCCCAAGGCGATGAAAAACTGTTTTTT,CASSDSQGDEKLFF
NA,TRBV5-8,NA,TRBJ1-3,TGTGCCACCCGGGAGATTTCTGGAAACACCATATATTTT,CATREISGNTIYF
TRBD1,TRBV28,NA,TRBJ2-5,TGTGCCACCGCCGGACAGGGGCAAGAGACCCAGTACTTC,CATAGQGQETQYF
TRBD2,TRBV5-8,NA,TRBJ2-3,TGTGCCAGCAGCAAGAACGAAAGGACTAGCGGGCTGTATACGCAGTATTTT,CASSKNERTSGLYTQYF
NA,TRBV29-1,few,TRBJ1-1,TGCAGCTGGAAGGTAGGGCCCACTGAAGCTTTCTTT,CSWKVGPTEAFF
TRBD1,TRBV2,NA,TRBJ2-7,TGTGCCAGCAGATGGACAGGGGTCGAGCAGTACTTC,CASRWTGVEQYF
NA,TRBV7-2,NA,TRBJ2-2,TGTGCCAGCAGCTTAGGGCAGAACACCGGGGAGCTGTTTTTT,CASSLGQNTGELFF
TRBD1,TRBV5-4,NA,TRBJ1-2,TGTGCCAGCAGCCTGCGTGTGGGACAGGGGATAAGAACTAACTATGGCTACACCTTC,CASSLRVGQGIRTNYGYTF
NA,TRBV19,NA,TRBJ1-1,TGTGCCAGTAATTGGGGGAGGGAAACTGAAGCTTTCTTT,CASNWGRETEAFF
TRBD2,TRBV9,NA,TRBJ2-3,TGTGCCAGCAGCCCCCGGGGGAGGGGAAGTGGCACAGATACGCAGTATTTT,CASSPRGRGSGTDTQYF
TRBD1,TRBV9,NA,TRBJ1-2,TGTGCCAGCAGCGTAGCGGCAGGGGGCTACTATGGCTACACCTTC,CASSVAAGGYYGYTF
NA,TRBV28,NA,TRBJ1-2,TGTGCCAGCAGTTTTGAGGGAAGGGACTATGGCTACACCTTC,CASSFEGRDYGYTF
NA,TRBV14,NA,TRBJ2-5,TGTGCCAGCAGCCCTTCCGGGACACCCGGACCATACTTC,CASSPSGTPGPYF
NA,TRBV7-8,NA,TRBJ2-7,TGTGCCAGCAGCTCGGACTCGAGGGAGCAGTACTTC,CASSSDSREQYF
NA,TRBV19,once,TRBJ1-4,TGTGCCAGTAGTATTTCCGGCACATTGGCGGGCGGCGAAAAACTGTTTTTT,CASSISGTLAGGEKLFF
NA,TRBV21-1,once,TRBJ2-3,TGTGCCAGCAGCAAAATCCGGGGGCCGGGCACAGATACGCAGTATTTT,CASSKIRGPGTDTQYF
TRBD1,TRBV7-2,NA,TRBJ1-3,TGTGCCAGCAGCCGACAGGGGGCAAGATCTGGAAACACCATATATTTT,CASSRQGARSGNTIYF
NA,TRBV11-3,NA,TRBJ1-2,TGTGCCAGCAGCTTAACCGGAGCCTATGGCTACACCTTC,CASSLTGAYGYTF
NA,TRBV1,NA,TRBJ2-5,TGCACCAGCAGCCAGCCGACAGGGGGCCAAGAGACCCAGTACTTC,CTSSQPTGGQETQYF
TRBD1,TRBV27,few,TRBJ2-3,TGTGCCAGCAGTTTGAGGCAGGGGGCAGATACGCAGTATTTT,CASSLRQGADTQYF
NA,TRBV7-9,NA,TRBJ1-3,TGTGCCAGCAGCTTGGGAGGCGGAAACACCATATATTTT,CASSLGGGNTIYF
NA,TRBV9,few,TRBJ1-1,TGTGCCAGCAATAGTGAGGGTCCTGAAGCTTTCTTT,CASNSEGPEAFF
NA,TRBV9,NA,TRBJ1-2,TGTGCCAGCAGCGTAGGTGAGGACTACACCTTC,CASSVGEDYTF
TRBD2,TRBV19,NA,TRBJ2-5,TGTGCCAGTAGTATGGCCTCGACTAGCGGGGGTGAGACCCAGTACTTC,CASSMASTSGGETQYF
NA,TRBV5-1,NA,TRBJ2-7,TGCGCCAGCAGCTTGAGATCCGACAGTTACTACGAGCAGTACTTC,CASSLRSDSYYEQYF
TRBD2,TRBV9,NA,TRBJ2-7,TGTGCCAGCAGCCTTTGGCGTCTAGCGGCCTACGAGCAGTACTTC,CASSLWRLAAYEQYF
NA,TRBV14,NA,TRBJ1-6,TGTGCCAGCAGCCAAGTAGGGAACTCACCCCTCCACTTT,CASSQVGNSPLHF
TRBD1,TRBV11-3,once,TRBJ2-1,TGTGCCAGCAGCTTAGATCAGAGGGGGACAGGGTTGTTGAATGAGCAGTTCTTC,CASSLDQRGTGLLNEQFF
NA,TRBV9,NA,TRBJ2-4,TGTGCCAGCAGCGTAGGGGCGGGGCTAGCCAAAAACATTCAGTACTTC,CASSVGAGLAKNIQYF
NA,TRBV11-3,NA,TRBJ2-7,TGTGCCAGCAGCTCTTACCGAGACAGCTACGAGCAGTACTTC,CASSSYRDSYEQYF
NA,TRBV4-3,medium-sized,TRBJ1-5,TGCGCCAGCAGCCAAGCCGTGGGGGATAGCAATCAGCCCCAGCATTTT,CASSQAVGDSNQPQHF
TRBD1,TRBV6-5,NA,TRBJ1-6,TGTGCCAGCAGTTACACAGGGGTGAATTCACCCCTCCACTTT,CASSYTGVNSPLHF
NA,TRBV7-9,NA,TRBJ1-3,TGTGCCAGCAGCATTAACCGGGACAACTCTGGAAACACCATATATTTT,CASSINRDNSGNTIYF
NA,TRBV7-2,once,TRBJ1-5,TGTGCCAGCAGCAGAACGGGGTATAGCAATCAGCCCCAGCATTTT,CASSRTGYSNQPQHF
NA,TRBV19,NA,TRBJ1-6,TGTGCCAGTAGTCCCTTTAGGGGGGGCGAGGGGAGTTCACCCCTCCACTTT,CASSPFRGGEGSSPLHF
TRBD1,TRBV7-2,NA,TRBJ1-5,TGTGCCAGCAGCACCCTGACAGGGGTCAATCAGCCCCAGCATTTT,CASSTLTGVNQPQHF
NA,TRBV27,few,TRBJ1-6,TGTGCCAGCAGTCAAGAGGTGGCATCACCCCTCCACTTT,CASSQEVASPLHF
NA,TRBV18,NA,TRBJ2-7,TGTGCCAGCTCACCATCCCAGGGGAGGGGCGAGCAGTACTTC,CASSPSQGRGEQYF